Listed below are T cell receptor beta chains from one sample, sequenced in a study of identical twins. TCRdb re-analysed the 5' RACE reads in MiXCR, keeping a single row per CDR3 protein. This sample carries approximately 690,000 distinct CDR3 sequences, approximately 6.1% of them seen once, and the ten largest clones take around 2%. The sequenced material came from naive T cells sorted from blood. All receptors come from a man aged 18 to 29 in good health. The CDR3 runs from the conserved cysteine through the conserved F or W. The order of the fields is clone size, V gene, J gene, CDR3 length, D gene, CDR3 protein, CDR3 DNA. The D gene is left open where the match is weak. Clone size appears in some rows only: once, few, many, or a class for an expanded clone.

many	TRBV29-1	TRBJ2-7	12	TRBD1	CSAGQGEYEQYF	TGCAGCGCGGGACAGGGGGAGTACGAGCAGTACTTC
.	TRBV5-1	TRBJ2-1	16	TRBD2	CASSPPASGRVNEQFF	TGCGCCAGCTCACCCCCGGCTAGCGGGAGAGTCAATGAGCAGTTCTTC
many	TRBV9	TRBJ1-3	14	.	CASTRGNSGNTIYF	TGTGCCAGCACCCGCGGGAACTCTGGAAACACCATATATTTT
many	TRBV6-1	TRBJ1-6	15	.	CATGAGALYNSPLHF	TGTGCCACAGGGGCAGGGGCCCTCTATAATTCACCCCTCCACTTT
few	TRBV19	TRBJ2-7	14	.	CASSIRDNLGEQYF	TGTGCCAGTAGTATCAGGGATAATTTGGGCGAGCAGTACTTC
many	TRBV20-1	TRBJ1-2	12	.	CSARGINYGYTF	TGCAGTGCTAGGGGGATTAACTATGGCTACACCTTC
many	TRBV9	TRBJ2-7	15	TRBD1	CASSVDWDRDYEQYF	TGTGCCAGCAGCGTAGATTGGGACAGGGATTACGAGCAGTACTTC
.	TRBV28	TRBJ2-2	13	.	CASSLWNPGELFF	TGTGCCAGCAGTTTATGGAACCCCGGGGAGCTGTTTTTT
.	TRBV27	TRBJ2-3	14	.	CASGGAAGTDTQYF	TGTGCCAGCGGGGGGGCCGCGGGCACAGATACGCAGTATTTT
many	TRBV12-5	TRBJ2-5	16	TRBD1	CASGLGYDRGQETQYF	TGTGCTAGTGGTTTGGGGTACGACAGGGGACAAGAGACCCAGTACTTC
many	TRBV9	TRBJ2-2	16	TRBD2	CASSVGLAGGTGELFF	TGTGCCAGCAGCGTCGGACTAGCGGGAGGAACCGGGGAGCTGTTTTTT
.	TRBV5-1	TRBJ1-3	14	.	CASSSAYSGNTIYF	TGCGCCAGCAGCTCTGCTTACTCTGGAAACACCATATATTTT
.	TRBV6-1	TRBJ1-4	15	.	CASSEVATVGEKLFF	TGTGCCAGCAGTGAAGTGGCTACTGTTGGTGAAAAACTGTTTTTT